The 24 T cell receptor beta chains given below trace back to one sample, sequenced in a study of early T cells in non-severe SARS-CoV-2 infection. TCRdb processed the 5' RACE reads anew with MiXCR; each CDR3 protein has one entry. The sample includes some 60,000 distinct CDR3 sequences, over 7.5% of them seen just once. Sequenced sample: whole blood. The receptors shown here come from an adult who was a healthcare worker with PCR-confirmed SARS-CoV-2 infection or an uninfected control (not recorded which).

The sample holds many counts of this clonotype. This chain's CDR3 is CAWSRGNQPQHF. CDR3 sequence (DNA): TGTGCCTGGAGCAGGGGCAATCAGCCCCAGCATTTT. This chain connects TRBV30 to TRBJ1-5, with D maybe TRBD1 (5 bases). Germline CDR1 GTSNPN, CDR2 SVGIG (reference sequence). This CDR3 spans 12 amino acids. V lost 3 bases and J 2 bases, leaving 5 bases between the germline ends.

The chain uses TRBV27 and TRBJ2-5; TRBD2 matches 12 bases. CDR3 length: 15 residues. J gave up 0 bases and V 4 bases, and 0 bases lay outside the gene matches. Germline V lookup: CDR1 MNHEY, CDR2 SMNVEV (reference sequence). The CDR3 loop is CASSWTSGNQETQYF. DNA for the CDR3: TGTGCCAGCAGTTGGACTAGCGGGAACCAAGAGACCCAGTACTTC.

This clonotype showed up just a few times. The genes are TRBV7-2 and TRBJ1-1; possible D gene TRBD1, 6 bases. The germline V and J ends were trimmed by 2 bases and 5 bases, with 9 bases remaining between them. The length of the CDR3 is 13 residues. Germline V gives CDR1 SGHTA, CDR2 FQGNSA. CDR3 DNA sequence: TGTGCCAGCAGCTTAACAGGGCAAACTGAAGCTTTCTTT. Protein product: CASSLTGQTEAFF.

This clonotype was counted ten times or more. As DNA, the CDR3 is TGCGCCAGCAGTGGGACCGGGACCTGGCCCTACAATGAGCAGTTCTTC. Translated: CASSGTGTWPYNEQFF. The V call is TRBV10-1, the J call TRBJ2-1; D tentatively reads TRBD1 or TRBD2 (5 bases each). This CDR3 spans 16 amino acids. CDR1 and CDR2 (germline): WNHNN, SYGVQD (reference sequence). Trimming shortened V by 4 bases and J by 2 bases, and 15 bases separated the two germline ends.

This clonotype was picked up many times. The chain uses TRBV9 and TRBJ1-5, with unresolved D. CDR1 is SGDLS, CDR2 YYNGEE, per germline. The CDR3 runs to 15 residues. V was clipped by 0 bases and J by 0 bases, with 7 bases between them. The CDR3 bases are TGTGCCAGCAGCGTAGGAGGTAATAGCAATCAGCCCCAGCATTTT. Amino acids: CASSVGGNSNQPQHF.

There are a few counts of this clonotype. The chain combines TRBV9 with TRBJ1-2, with 8 nucleotides matching TRBD1. Germline CDR1 is SGDLS and CDR2 is YYNGEE. The ends lost 0 bases at V and 4 bases at J; junction bases unmatched: 11. This CDR3 is 17 amino acids long. DNA for the CDR3: TGTGCCAGCAGCGTAGGTGAAGGGACAGGACTATTCTATGGCTACACCTTC. Its protein is CASSVGEGTGLFYGYTF.

The V gene is TRBV20-1, the J gene TRBJ1-2; D gene ambiguous. V was pared by 6 bases and J by 3 bases, with 17 bases between. This CDR3 spans 14 amino acids. Germline CDR1 and CDR2: DFQATT and SNEGSKA (reference sequence). The CDR3 protein is CSAQGLRAHYGYTF. The CDR3 DNA reads as TGCAGTGCCCAAGGACTTAGGGCTCACTATGGCTACACCTTC.

At least ten counts were recorded for this clonotype. The chain has TRBV10-1 and TRBJ1-2, with D maybe TRBD1 (6 bases). The germline V gene encodes CDR1 WNHNN and CDR2 SYGVQD (reference sequence). Deletions cut 0 bases from V and 10 bases from J, with 18 bases between. CDR3 size: 15 residues. The CDR3 DNA reads as TGCGCCAGCAGTGAGTCCCTCGGGGGCGCGCGGTTCTACACCTTC. Its translation: CASSESLGGARFYTF.

This clonotype has ten or more counts. The rearrangement uses TRBV4-2 and TRBJ1-2; D uncertain. V was cut by 0 bases and J by 0 bases, with 8 bases left in between. CDR3 length: 15 amino acids. Germline loops: CDR1 LGHNA, CDR2 YNFKEQ. CDR3 nucleotides: TGTGCCAGCAGCCAAGAGGCCTACTCTAACTATGGCTACACCTTC. Its protein is CASSQEAYSNYGYTF.

This clonotype was counted many times. This sequence joins TRBV20-1 and TRBJ2-3; TRBD2 matches 9 bases. CDR3 length equals 17 residues. V lost 5 bases, J lost 0 bases, and 12 bases stayed unmatched. In germline, CDR1 is DFQATT, CDR2 SNEGSKA (reference sequence). DNA of the CDR3: TGCAGTGCTTATAGCGGGAGAGGGGGCCCTAGCACAGATACGCAGTATTTT. Encoded protein: CSAYSGRGGPSTDTQYF.

This clonotype was recorded many times. The rearrangement joins TRBV15 to TRBJ2-7, with 7 nucleotides matching TRBD1. Germline CDR1 LNHNV, CDR2 YYDKDF (reference sequence). Unmatched junction bases numbered 4, after V lost 1 base and J lost 1 base. This CDR3 is 15 amino acids long. The DNA of the CDR3 is TGTGCCACCAGCAGAGTAAGACAGGGTTCCTACGAGCAGTACTTC. It specifies CATSRVRQGSYEQYF.

This clonotype was detected only a few times. The rearrangement joins TRBV29-1 to TRBJ2-7, with D possibly being TRBD1 (5 bases). Per the germline V gene, CDR1 is SQVTM and CDR2 is ANQGSEA. The V gene lost 6 bases and the J gene lost 4 bases, with 16 bases spanning the gap. The CDR3 spans 13 residues. CDR3 nucleotides: TGCAGCGTCTGGACACAGAATCTTTACGAGCAGTACTTC. This codes for CSVWTQNLYEQYF.

There are a few counts of this clonotype. The CDR3: CASSWTVRGYTF. In DNA, the CDR3 is TGTGCCAGCAGTTGGACAGTTCGTGGCTACACCTTC. This chain joins TRBV2 and TRBJ1-2; a weak D match, TRBD1 (6 bases). V lost 5 bases to trimming and J lost 7 bases, with 11 bases between them. The CDR3 has 12 residues. The germline V gene has CDR1 SNHLY and CDR2 FYNNEI.

This clonotype was observed many times. The gene calls are TRBV19 and TRBJ2-4, with TRBD1 matching over 9 bases. CDR3 length: 15 amino acids. V shed 3 bases and J 6 bases; nucleotides not matched to a gene: 6. Germline lookup yields CDR1 LNHDA and CDR2 SQIVND (reference sequence). The CDR3 loop reads CASSITGGAANIQYF. CDR3 coding DNA: TGTGCCAGTAGTATTACAGGGGGCGCGGCAAACATTCAGTACTTC. The full variable domain, rest sourced from reference TRBV19 and TRBJ2-4, is DGGITQSPKYLFRKEGQNVTLSCEQNLNHDAMYWYRQDPGQGLRLIYYSQIVNDFQKGDIAEGYSVSREKKESFPLTVTSAQKNPTAFYLCASSITGGAANIQYFGAGTRLSVL.

This clonotype was seen many times. This chain connects TRBV3-1 to TRBJ1-5; D is unclear. The CDR3 length is 13 residues. The V end lost 4 bases, the J end lost 7 bases, and 11 bases lay between the germline ends. Germline V gene data show CDR1 as LGHDT and CDR2 as YNNKEL (reference sequence). The CDR3 protein is CASSPSTEQPQHF. The CDR3 bases are TGTGCCAGCAGCCCCTCAACAGAACAGCCCCAGCATTTT.

This clonotype showed up many times. The chain uses TRBV7-3 and TRBJ2-3; D gene uncertain. CDR1 is SGHTA, CDR2 FQGTGA, per germline. The CDR3 runs to 14 residues. Between the trimmed V and J ends, which lost 4 bases and 4 bases, there was a span of 12 bases. CDR3 region: CASSSLGGADTQYF. CDR3 nucleotide sequence: TGTGCCAGCAGCTCCCTCGGTGGCGCAGATACGCAGTATTTT.

This clonotype occurred many times. The gene calls are TRBV5-6 and TRBJ1-1; 7 nucleotides align to TRBD1. CDR3 length: 17 amino acids. Germline assignment: CDR1 SGHDT and CDR2 YYEEEE. V gave up 3 bases and J gave up 3 bases; unmatched junction bases: 14. This CDR3 reads CASSSLDRVSGDTEAFF. CDR3 DNA: TGTGCCAGCAGCTCCCTAGACAGGGTATCAGGGGACACTGAAGCTTTCTTT.

This chain links TRBV19 with TRBJ2-1, with unresolved D. Trimming removed 3 bases from V and 7 bases from J, with 13 bases in between. The germline V gene has CDR1 LNHDA and CDR2 SQIVND (reference sequence). The CDR3 has 14 residues. CDR3 sequence reads: CASSIVAGGNEQFF. The DNA for the CDR3 is TGTGCCAGTAGTATCGTTGCAGGCGGAAATGAGCAGTTCTTC.

This clonotype came up many times. This chain connects TRBV7-3 to TRBJ2-1; 11 positions agree with TRBD2. The CDR3 is 17 amino acids. Germline V gene data show CDR1 as SGHTA and CDR2 as FQGTGA. V was clipped by 5 bases and J by 4 bases; unmatched bases: 10. The CDR3 nucleotides are TGTGCCAGCAGCCCGGGGATAGCGGGAGGGCCGTACAATGAGCAGTTCTTC. It specifies CASSPGIAGGPYNEQFF.

The gene calls are TRBV19 and TRBJ1-3, with 7 bases lining up with TRBD1. The J segment lost 2 bases and the V segment lost 8 bases, leaving 6 bases of the junction unmatched. This CDR3 contains 14 residues. Germline CDR1 reads LNHDA; CDR2 reads SQIVND (reference sequence). The CDR3 loop is CASSEGAAGNTIYF. DNA for the CDR3: TGTGCCAGTTCGGAGGGGGCGGCTGGAAACACCATATATTTT. Complete variable domain (other parts from reference TRBV19 and TRBJ1-3): DGGITQSPKYLFRKEGQNVTLSCEQNLNHDAMYWYRQDPGQGLRLIYYSQIVNDFQKGDIAEGYSVSREKKESFPLTVTSAQKNPTAFYLCASSEGAAGNTIYFGEGSWLTVV.

This clonotype has only a few counts. This rearrangement joins TRBV30 to TRBJ2-7; 7 bases are shared with TRBD2. The CDR3 extends over 13 amino acids. From germline, CDR1 is GTSNPN and CDR2 SVGIG (reference sequence). The ends lost 5 bases at V and 2 bases at J; junction bases unmatched: 6. DNA for the CDR3: TGTGCCTGGCAAACTGGGGGGGCCTACGAGCAGTACTTC. It specifies CAWQTGGAYEQYF.

This clonotype turned up a few times. The genes are TRBV3-1 and TRBJ2-5; D unresolved. This CDR3 spans 13 amino acids. The germline V gene encodes CDR1 LGHDT and CDR2 YNNKEL (reference sequence). V was cut by 4 bases and J by 4 bases, with 10 bases left in between. CDR3 sequence (DNA): TGTGCCAGCAGCCCCTACGAAGGAGAGACCCAGTACTTC. Translation: CASSPYEGETQYF.

The chain employs TRBV20-1 and TRBJ2-4, with a tentative D call TRBD2 (5 bases). Germline CDR1 DFQATT, CDR2 SNEGSKA (reference sequence). Trimming stripped 0 bases from V and 0 bases from J, with 9 bases between. The CDR3 sequence is 15 residues long. The CDR3 is CSARESRVAKNIQYF. In nucleotides, the CDR3 is TGCAGTGCTAGAGAATCGAGGGTAGCCAAAAACATTCAGTACTTC.

The genes are TRBV27 and TRBJ1-5; D ambiguous. V was pared by 2 bases and J by 0 bases, with 5 bases between. This CDR3 is 14 amino acids long. Germline V gene data show CDR1 as MNHEY and CDR2 as SMNVEV (reference sequence). Here the CDR3 DNA reads TGTGCCAGCAGTTTAGATAATAGCAATCAGCCCCAGCATTTT. Translation gives CASSLDNSNQPQHF.